These 17 T cell receptor beta chains were all obtained from the same sample, sequenced in a study of ipilimumab plus nivolumab after autologous stem cell transplantation. This table comes from immunoSEQ multiplex PCR, and its TCRdb copy is limited to in-frame clones, with some not included. The sample carries around 12,000 clones, 60% to 75% recorded once. The sequences come from PBMCs, collected in a trial of ipilimumab plus nivolumab as post-transplant consolidation. The source of these receptors is a male donor with diffuse large B-cell lymphoma.

The chain employs TRBV6-5 and TRBJ1-2; unclear D gene. V was cut by 0 bases and J by 5 bases, with 10 bases left in between. Looked up from germline, CDR1 is MNHEY and CDR2 is SVGAGI. The CDR3 sequence is 14 residues long. DNA of the CDR3: TGTGCCAGCAGTTACTCGAGTCACAGATATGGCTACACCTTC. Translated, it gives CASSYSSHRYGYTF.

The V gene is TRBV4-3, the J gene TRBJ2-1; possibly TRBD2 for D (7 bases). This CDR3 contains 16 residues. Trimming left V 2 bases short and J 3 bases short, with 14 bases between. Germline lookup yields CDR1 LGHNA and CDR2 YSLEER. The CDR3 region is CASSQRGGFGYNEQFF. CDR3 sequence (DNA): TGCGCCAGCAGCCAAAGGGGGGGGTTCGGCTACAATGAGCAGTTCTTC.

The rearrangement uses TRBV27 and TRBJ2-1; 9 positions agree with TRBD1. The CDR3 covers 16 residues. In germline, CDR1 is MNHEY, CDR2 SMNVEV (reference sequence). Trimming took 4 bases from V and 2 from J; bases not matched to a gene: 6. CDR3 sequence: CASSSLGTGTYNEQFF. For the CDR3, the DNA is TGTGCCAGCAGTTCCCTCGGGACAGGGACCTACAATGAGCAGTTCTTC.

The rearrangement uses TRBV6-1 and TRBJ1-5; unclear D gene. Looked up from germline, CDR1 is MNHNS and CDR2 is SASEGT. The V end lost 3 bases, the J end lost 7 bases, and 13 bases lay between the germline ends. The CDR3 covers 14 residues. In DNA, the CDR3 is TGTGCCAGCAGTGAGAGGGAGGGCGGCCAGCCCCAGCATTTT. Encoded protein: CASSEREGGQPQHF.

The chain recombines TRBV6-4 with TRBJ2-1; 9 nucleotides line up with TRBD1. With 6 bases clipped from V and 4 bases from J, the junction kept 13 bases outside the gene matches. This CDR3 has 17 residues. The germline gives CDR1 MRHNA, CDR2 SNTAGT. CDR3 sequence (DNA): TGTGCCAGCAGGCGGTCTGCACAGGGGGCAATATACAATGAGCAGTTCTTC. This sequence encodes CASRRSAQGAIYNEQFF.

This chain links TRBV29-1 with TRBJ1-5; D is ambiguous. V was pared by 4 bases and J by 9 bases, with 16 bases between. Germline values: CDR1 SQVTM, CDR2 ANQGSEA. The CDR3 consists of 13 residues. The CDR3 region has the DNA TGCAGCGTTGGAGACGGCCTAGCGATGCCCCAGCATTTT. It yields the protein CSVGDGLAMPQHF. Combining the CDR3 with reference TRBV29-1 and TRBJ1-5 gives the whole variable domain SAVISQKPSRDICQRGTSLTIQCQVDSQVTMMFWYRQQPGQSLTLIATANQGSEATYESGFVIDKFPISRPNLTFSTLTVSNMSPEDSSIYLCSVGDGLAMPQHFGDGTRLSIL.

The rearrangement uses TRBV7-9 and TRBJ2-1; D is undetermined. Germline V gene data show CDR1 as SEHNR and CDR2 as FQNEAQ (reference sequence). Trimming shortened V by 5 bases and J by 6 bases, and 5 bases separated the two germline ends. The CDR3 contains 11 residues. The CDR3 loop reads CASSTVNEQFF. CDR3 bases: TGTGCCAGCAGCACGGTCAATGAGCAGTTCTTC.

V is TRBV5-4 and J is TRBJ2-1; D may correspond to TRBD1 or TRBD2 (5 bases each). The CDR3 covers 15 residues. Germline lookup yields CDR1 SGHNT and CDR2 YYREEE (reference sequence). The V end was cut by 4 bases, the J end by 4 bases, with 15 bases between. CDR3 amino acids: CASSRGGPVYNEQFF. In nucleotides, the CDR3 is TGTGCCAGCAGCCGTGGGGGACCCGTATACAATGAGCAGTTCTTC.

The V and J genes are TRBV7-7 and TRBJ1-3; D not certain. V lost 4 bases, J lost 7 bases, and 14 bases lay in between. The germline CDR1 and CDR2 sequences are SSHAT and FNYEAQ (reference sequence). CDR3 length: 14 residues. Here the CDR3 reads CASSSGLGGNTIYF. CDR3 in DNA: TGTGCCAGCAGCTCCGGACTTGGCGGGAACACCATATATTTT.

The V gene is TRBV4-2, the J gene TRBJ1-3, with 11 bases identical to TRBD1. Germline V CDR1 and CDR2: LGHNA, YNFKEQ. This CDR3 spans 20 amino acids. With V trimmed by 4 bases and J by 0 bases, 14 bases remained unmatched. The chain's CDR3 is CASSPRDRGTLYLSGNTIYF. DNA for the CDR3: TGTGCCAGCAGCCCAAGGGACAGGGGGACCCTCTATCTCTCTGGAAACACCATATATTTT.

Comments on this clone: Sequence at one end of the junction differs from germline and may be a read error. The chain links TRBV7-9 to TRBJ2-5; TRBD2 matches at 15 bases. The CDR3 consists of 17 residues. In germline, CDR1 is SEHNR, CDR2 FQNEAQ (reference sequence). This chain's CDR3 is CASSLGLAGGRQGTQYF. The CDR3 region has the DNA TGTGCCAGCAGCCTCGGACTAGCGGGGGGGCGACAAGGGACCCAGTACTTC.

The chain recombines TRBV7-3 with TRBJ2-5; no definite D call. CDR1 is SGHTA, CDR2 FQGTGA, per germline. The CDR3 runs 13 residues. V lost 1 base, J lost 4 bases, and 7 bases lay in between. The CDR3 is CASSLSPGETQYF. For the CDR3, the DNA is TGTGCCAGCAGCTTAAGTCCGGGAGAGACCCAGTACTTC. The whole variable domain, filled in from reference TRBV7-3 and TRBJ2-5, reads GAGVSQTPSNKVTEKGKYVELRCDPISGHTALYWYRQSLGQGPEFLIYFQGTGAADDSGLPNDRFFAVRPEGSVSTLKIQRTERGDSAVYLCASSLSPGETQYFGPGTRLLVL.

The chain has TRBV18 and TRBJ1-1, with D uncertain. This CDR3 spans 14 amino acids. Trimming pared 2 bases from V and 4 bases from J, leaving 11 bases between. Germline assignment: CDR1 KGHSH and CDR2 LQKENI. CDR3 loop: CASSPGGSGTEAFF. CDR3 in DNA: TGTGCCAGCTCACCAGGAGGGAGCGGCACTGAAGCTTTCTTT.

Within the sample, this clone is medium-sized. V is TRBV7-2 and J is TRBJ2-3, with D possibly being TRBD2 (5 bases). The V gene lost 0 bases and the J gene lost 5 bases, with 9 bases spanning the gap. The CDR3 runs 14 residues. Germline lookup yields CDR1 SGHTA and CDR2 FQGNSA. This chain's CDR3 is CASSLAEAVDTQYF. The CDR3, as DNA: TGTGCCAGCAGCTTAGCGGAGGCAGTAGATACGCAGTATTTT.

The chain recombines TRBV4-2 with TRBJ2-2, with D unresolved. This CDR3 region has 17 residues. CDR1 LGHNA and CDR2 YNFKEQ come from the germline V gene. The V and J ends lost 0 bases and 0 bases respectively, with 11 bases between them. CDR3 region: CASSQERPRANTGELFF. The DNA of the CDR3 is TGTGCCAGCAGCCAAGAACGACCCCGGGCGAACACCGGGGAGCTGTTTTTT.

V gene TRBV11-3 combines with J gene TRBJ1-4; TRBD1 agrees at 7 bases. The germline CDR1 and CDR2 sequences are SGHNT and YENEEA. This CDR3 is built from 14 residues. V shed 5 bases and J 7 bases; nucleotides not matched to a gene: 7. This chain's CDR3 is CASSRRGRIEKLFF. The CDR3 coding sequence is TGTGCCAGCAGCCGGAGGGGGCGCATTGAAAAACTGTTTTTT.

The rearrangement links TRBV7-6 to TRBJ2-7; tentative D call: TRBD2 (5 bases). From germline, CDR1 is SGHVS and CDR2 FNYEAQ. V was clipped by 5 bases and J by 4 bases, with 15 bases between them. This CDR3 is built from 14 residues. In DNA, the CDR3 is TGTGCCAGCAGCCGAGACTATCTTAATTACGAGCAGTACTTC. It translates to CASSRDYLNYEQYF.